The following is a T cell receptor (beta chain) sequence with its context. The sample belongs to a study of blood T cell repertoires in COVID-19. Study-wide context: Sites across the United States, Italy and Spain contributed samples from acute and convalescent COVID-19. PBMCs, B-cell-depleted T cells, or T cells provided the cDNA or gDNA that made up the material.

CDR3 length: 13 amino acids. Germline V gene sequence: CDR1 KGHSH, CDR2 LQKENI. Trimming removed 4 bases at V and 6 bases at J, with 12 bases between. Original data processing: Researchers report that nucleated cell counts were estimated from reference gene primer amplification. Here immunoSEQ multiplex PCR was the method, and the copy in TCRdb shows in-frame clones only, minus some. V and J calls and clone size are copied from that table; D and trimming were computed from the DNA. Among about 100,000 clones listed, more than 75% were seen once. The receptor comes from a human donor in a cohort sampled during active COVID-19. Sequenced: peripheral blood. The chain is built from TRBV18 and TRBJ1-1; maybe TRBD1 (5 bases). CDR3 loop: CASSRSGQAEAFF. CDR3 in DNA: TGTGCCAGCTCACGGTCAGGGCAGGCTGAAGCTTTCTTT.